This T cell receptor beta chain derives from a study of shared clonotypes between healthy human individuals. Clones were read by immunoSEQ multiplex PCR, and TCRdb kept only the in-frame ones, dropping some. The sample has approximately 620,000 clones; 97% are singletons. Germline values: CDR1 SGHDN, CDR2 FVKESK. This CDR3 spans 13 amino acids. Unmatched junction bases numbered 6, after V lost 6 bases and J lost 5 bases. The chain employs TRBV14 and TRBJ2-5; 7 bases map to TRBD2. The TCR originated in a woman under 40 in good health. Sample: naive CD4+ T cells sorted from blood. The subset denotes: CD45RA+ positively selected. DNA for the CDR3: TGTGCCAGCAGTTTGGGAGGGTCGGAGACCCAGTACTTC. This gives the protein CASSLGGSETQYF.